This T cell receptor beta chain comes out of a study of patients and donors after allogeneic stem cell transplantation. TCRdb analysed the RT-PCR reads with MiXCR anew, one entry per CDR3 protein. This sample has some 7,100 distinct CDR3 sequences; 10% to 15% occur once, and the top ten carry roughly 50%. Trimming cost V 6 bases and J 1 base; bases outside gene matches: 4. This CDR3 has 14 amino acids. Germline CDR1 and CDR2: SNHLY and FYNNEI. This clonotype was observed at least ten times. This TCR was recovered from a human donor who was either an allogeneic HSCT recipient or a stem cell or donor lymphocyte infusion donor (not recorded which). It is not recorded whose cells these are; they may come from a transplant donor. The chain links TRBV2 to TRBJ2-5, with 8 bases aligning to TRBD2. Sequencing was done on a sample of blood, either unsorted or a sorted T cell fraction (not recorded which). The CDR3 spells CASSRAGGQETQYF. The CDR3 bases are TGTGCCAGCAGCCGCGCGGGAGGCCAAGAGACCCAGTACTTC. Full variable domain (missing parts from reference TRBV2 and TRBJ2-5): EPEVTQTPSHQVTQMGQEVILRCVPISNHLYFYWYRQILGQKVEFLVSFYNNEISEKSEIFDDQFSVERPDGSNFTLKIRSTKLEDSAMYFCASSRAGGQETQYFGPGTRLLVL.